This entry concerns a single T cell receptor beta chain. This clone's antigen is unknown. No much larger clonotype is one base removed from it; base qualities were not supplied. The method behind the library was the immunoSEQ multiplex PCR assay. The multiplex PCR relied on a mix of 60 forward primers for TCR Vbeta segments and 13 reverse primers for TCR Jbeta segments. The CDR3 region of rearranged TCR beta genes was amplified from genomic DNA with a multiplex PCR assay. The Illumina HiSeq System was used to sequence the amplified TCR beta libraries as 87-base-pair reads. The authors' analysis ran thus. Across the 670 or so repertoires, a later analysis counted 60 million to 90 million unique TCR beta chains, 8.5 million to 12 million of which were shared by at least two donors. A nearest-neighbor algorithm error-corrected the raw reads and collapsed the reads into unique sequences, merging closely related sequences to remove PCR and sequencing errors. CDR3 sequences were aligned to IMGT reference sequences to assign V, D and J gene segments. For a sequence to be retained, a match of at least six nucleotides was required to both a V gene segment and a J gene segment. A rearrangement counted as productive if the CDR3 had no stop codons and remained in frame with V and J, and every other rearrangement counted as non-productive. Following IMGT convention, CDR3 was defined as the stretch from the second conserved V-encoded cysteine to the conserved J-encoded phenylalanine. The earlier analysis of a few hundred of the donors excluded any sequence lacking an unambiguous match to a single V gene segment. An earlier analysis of over 450 of the donors classified V segments as functional when productive rearrangements were above 56.7% and as segregating when the standard deviation between donors was above 5%. A statistical classification framework was built for diagnosing cytomegalovirus status from the catalog of TCR beta chain sequences. In a later analysis, V and J genes were assigned by comparing TCR nucleotide sequences against IMGT/GENE-DB human TR gene sequences. A later analysis assigned CDR3 sequences and most-parsimonious VDJ recombination scenarios with the TCRdist pipeline. In a later analysis, each TCR beta chain was defined by its CDR3 amino acid sequence together with its V-gene family, and reads lacking a unique V-gene family were excluded. In a later analysis, fewer than 600 highly shared, low-generation-probability nucleotide sequences were removed to address suspected cross-contamination and a sequencing artifact. In a later analysis, a clonal expansion index for each public chain was calculated from normalized within-repertoire ranks of inferred template counts. Generation probabilities in a later analysis came from a VDJ recombination model fitted to out-of-frame rearrangements, and those results were checked against IGoR. In a later analysis, TCR-TCR, TCR-HLA and TCR-CMV co-occurrence was scored with hypergeometric tests, and a repertoire-size bias correction was applied to TCR pairs. In a later analysis, false discovery rates were estimated by permuting HLA or CMV assignments 20 times. In a later analysis, co-occurring TCRs were grouped using DBSCAN, with TCRdist sequence similarity added in when clustering inside HLA-allele-positive subsets. Repertoires with fewer than 30,000 or more than 120,000 public chains, plus five repertoires with anomalous nucleotide sharing, were excluded from co-occurrence clustering. Not all clones reach the TCRdb copy of this immuneACCESS table, which keeps in-frame sequences only. Checked studies attribute under half of the gap to unresolved V genes and leave the rest unexplained. V, J and clone size were drawn from that table, and D and trimming were deduced from the DNA. This sample has 150,000 or so clones in its table, and approximately 77% of those were observed once. Around 1.5% of the sample is in the top ten clones.

This specimen comes from a study of cytomegalovirus exposure and HLA in healthy donors (dated by TCRdb to the late 2010s). Broadly, across the study: In an earlier analysis of about 560 of the donors, around 300 Gb of sequence data and approximately 120 million unique TCR beta sequences from 180 million or so T cells were reported. The T cell repertoires of 666 subjects were profiled by immunosequencing and related to cytomegalovirus serostatus. A later genetic analysis took genome-wide SNP genotypes for about 55% of the roughly 670 donors and used that subset as a discovery cohort. All discovery cohort repertoires had been generated on a single sequencing platform. To predict cytomegalovirus infection status, the study combined high-throughput TCR immunosequencing, statistical association of individual TCRs with disease status, and machine learning. Typing coverage differed by locus: A, B, C, DRB1 and DQB1 were typed in roughly 620-640 donors, DQA1 in approximately 520, DPA1 in 600 to 610, and DPB1 in 450 to 480. To decide whether each TCR beta V gene segment behaved as functional or pseudogenic, an earlier analysis of some 580 of the donors relied on high-throughput TCR beta sequencing. The aim of the study was to test whether cataloging public T cell receptors could identify signatures of past pathogen exposure. In addition to the first cohort of 666 subjects, a separate validation cohort of 120 different subjects was used. Among about 400 genotyped donors of the cohort, an average of about 240,000 unique TCR beta nucleotide sequences was sequenced per donor, of which about 18% were non-productive. Donor age, sex, ethnicity and CMV serostatus were compiled alongside the repertoire data. Of the 300 to 400 genotyped donors, around 81% fell in the genetic ancestry cluster associated with self-reported Caucasian donors. Class I and class II HLA loci were covered by the typing at four-digit resolution. In the later analysis, no new phenotypic data were used to find candidate immune exposures; instead, reliance was placed on TCR beta sequences and their occurrence across donors. About 280 gigabases of sequencing data and approximately 85 million unique TCR sequences were included in an early release covering over 600 HLA-typed donors. A later analysis re-examined previously published TCR beta repertoires from more than 650 donors and added high-resolution HLA genotyping to investigate patterns of TCR occurrence. About five DR-DQ haplotypes were treated as single units for association and clustering because of strong linkage in the cohort.

Findings and caveats that apply to the study as a whole: A cluster of highly shared sequence variants was judged likely to represent a technical artifact of the sequencing pipeline. Because some donors lacked HLA typing at each locus, the association tests relied only on the typed subset. An association between a missense DCLRE1C variant and V-gene and J-gene trimming of TCR beta chains was found in a later genetic analysis and replicated in an independent cohort. In an earlier analysis of some 550 of the donors, most TCR beta V segments were observed in productive rearrangements about 87% or about 30% of the time, broadly matching IMGT annotations. It was suggested by the authors that the approach could potentially be generalized to other disease states and immunological phenotypes. Presence/absence analyses assumed roughly uniform sequencing depth across donors, an assumption that may not hold. A later analysis reported that several top co-occurrence clusters appeared linked to parvovirus B19, influenza, CMV and Epstein-Barr virus. Immune exposure information for the cohort was limited to CMV serostatus. Specific HLA alleles were associated with around 18,000 TCR beta sequences at a false discovery rate of 0.05 in a later analysis. In a later analysis, TCR association rates were found to vary across HLA loci, with the most associated TCRs seen for DRB1 alleles and the fewest for HLA-C alleles. The classifier was reported to diagnose cytomegalovirus status with high specificity and sensitivity in both the original and validation cohorts. In a later analysis, HLA-associated TCR beta chains were found to be more clonally expanded and to have lower generation probabilities than equally common non-associated chains. In vitro tests confirmed that a few of the cytomegalovirus-associated TCR beta chains recognize cytomegalovirus antigens. In this cohort, only TCR beta chains were sequenced, and detectable features were limited by the absence of alpha or paired-chain data. Some 15 rarely observed V segments, including chromosome 9 orphons, were excluded from the earlier analysis of approximately 500 of the donors because counts were too low. When HLA alleles, especially DR and DQ, strongly co-occurred, attributing TCR associations to individual alleles was difficult. Most TCR sequences were observed very rarely across donors, whereas some public TCRs were present in many individuals. According to a later genetic analysis, donors in an Asian-associated ancestry cluster had fewer N-insertions in productive TCRs than the roughly 670-donor mean. According to a later analysis, most CMV-associated TCR beta chains appeared to be HLA-restricted, and the HLA associations seemed to be driven largely by CMV exposure. Correlated functional status among segregating V segments might reflect linkage disequilibrium, but an unknown experimental factor could not be ruled out. In the study, about 150 TCR beta chains were listed as associated with cytomegalovirus. The 87-base-pair reads could not distinguish some IMGT-functional V segments, including TRBV6-2 and TRBV6-3, so those segments were excluded. A further reported finding was that TCR beta sequences accurately predicted the HLA-A and HLA-B alleles for most subjects in the first cohort.

In total, approximately 700 healthy bone marrow donors made up the cohort. Cohort members were all nominally healthy when sampled, although unrecorded immune exposures were likely present. The donor was CMV seronegative and belonged to the group of 320 or so seronegative cohort members. A peripheral blood sample was collected from each donor, and TCR beta sequencing was performed on peripheral blood mononuclear cells. Genomic DNA extraction from the blood cell samples was performed with the Qiagen DNeasy Blood Extraction Kit. V is shortened by 1 base, J by 4 bases, and the region joining them spans 17 bases. CDR1 and CDR2 are drawn from the germline V gene: SGHTA, FQGNSA. From cysteine to phenylalanine, the CDR3 is 16 amino acids long. Here the CDR3 DNA is all that survives: 48 bases in frame from base 1.

The chain employs TRBV7-2 and TRBJ2-7; no D segment can be confidently identified. The receptor's source is a male donor in good health and CMV-seronegative. The sample taken for sequencing was PBMCs. The CDR3 corresponds to CASSLGPPRSGYEQYF. At the DNA level, the sequence is TGTGCCAGCAGCTTAGGACCACCACGCTCCGGGTACGAGCAGTACTTC.